Below are 30 T cell receptor beta chains sequenced from a single sample in a study of shared clonotypes between healthy human individuals. Data came from immunoSEQ multiplex PCR; TCRdb stores just in-frame clones and leaves some out. The sample records about 2 million clones, roughly 94% being singletons. CD8 cells regarded as naive lacked CD45RO, were positively chosen for CCR7, and omitted terminally differentiated effector memory CD45RA+ cells. Material for sequencing was naive CD8+ T cells sorted from blood. All receptors come from a man younger than 35 in good health.

The V gene is TRBV6-1, the J gene TRBJ1-5; D uncertain. From germline, CDR1 is MNHNS and CDR2 SASEGT. Trimming took off 7 bases at V and 4 bases at J, with 14 bases between the two ends. This CDR3 comprises 14 residues. CDR3 sequence (DNA): TGTGCCAGCAATAATATCTGGGGAAATCAGCCCCAGCATTTT. Translation gives CASNNIWGNQPQHF.

The chain recombines TRBV7-9 with TRBJ2-7; 8 bases are a match to TRBD2. Unmatched junction bases numbered 7, after V lost 3 bases and J lost 3 bases. The CDR3 runs 15 residues. Looked up from germline, CDR1 is SEHNR and CDR2 is FQNEAQ (reference sequence). In DNA form, the CDR3 reads TGTGCCAGCAGCTTGGCTAGCGGGTTAGACTACGAGCAGTACTTC. Its translation: CASSLASGLDYEQYF.

V and J are TRBV10-1 and TRBJ2-2; 9 nucleotides match TRBD2. CDR1 is WNHNN and CDR2 is SYGVQD in the germline V gene (reference sequence). The CDR3 totals 15 residues. V lost 3 bases and J lost 7; bases outside the gene matches: 6. In nucleotides, the CDR3 is TGCGCCAGCAGTGAAGCGGGAGGTCTTAGCGGGGAGCTGTTTTTT. Its translation: CASSEAGGLSGELFF.

The genes are TRBV7-9 and TRBJ2-3; 8 bases line up with TRBD2. V gave up 4 bases and J gave up 0 bases; unmatched junction bases: 9. The germline gives CDR1 SEHNR, CDR2 FQNEAQ (reference sequence). This CDR3 is 17 amino acids long. This CDR3 reads CASSSAVLAASTDTQYF. The CDR3 DNA sequence: TGTGCCAGCAGCTCGGCCGTACTAGCGGCTAGCACAGATACGCAGTATTTT.

V gene TRBV6-6 combines with J gene TRBJ2-7; D unclear. The ends were cut back, 3 bases at V and 7 bases at J, with 19 bases in the middle. CDR3 size: 15 residues. CDR1 MNHNY and CDR2 SVGAGI come from the germline V gene (reference sequence). The DNA for the CDR3 is TGTGCCAGCAGTTATGACTCCGGATATCTACGAGAGCAGTACTTC. It encodes CASSYDSGYLREQYF.

This rearrangement joins TRBV11-2 to TRBJ2-7, with D possibly TRBD1 on 5 matching bases. The CDR3 contains 15 residues. The germline CDR1 and CDR2 sequences are SGHAT and FQNNGV. Trimming cost V 1 base and J 2 bases, with 12 bases left between them. CDR3 bases: TGTGCCAGCAGCTTAGGGGCAGGGTTCACCTACGAGCAGTACTTC. This gives the protein CASSLGAGFTYEQYF. Looking up the rest from reference TRBV11-2 and TRBJ2-7 gives the full variable domain: EAGVAQSPRYKIIEKRQSVAFWCNPISGHATLYWYQQILGQGPKLLIQFQNNGVVDDSQLPKDRFSAERLKGVDSTLKIQPAKLEDSAVYLCASSLGAGFTYEQYFGPGTRLTVT.

This clone was counted once. Other DNA sequences in the same sample also yield this CDR3. V is TRBV27 and J is TRBJ2-7; 13 bases map to TRBD2. The CDR3 extends over 15 amino acids. V shed 5 bases and J 4 bases; nucleotides not matched to a gene: 5. Per germline, CDR1 MNHEY and CDR2 SMNVEV (reference sequence). CDR3 sequence: CASSPGTSGTYEQYF. The CDR3 DNA follows: TGTGCCAGCAGTCCGGGGACTAGCGGGACTTACGAGCAGTACTTC.

This clone was detected only once. The chain joins TRBV6-1 to TRBJ1-5, with D possibly being TRBD1 (6 bases). Germline CDR1 is MNHNS and CDR2 is SASEGT. Trimming shortened V by 7 bases and J by 2 bases, and 15 bases separated the two germline ends. This CDR3 spans 15 amino acids. The CDR3 region has the DNA TGTGCCAGCACTCAGGGGCGATGGGGCAATCAGCCCCAGCATTTT. This sequence encodes CASTQGRWGNQPQHF.

The chain is built from TRBV7-9 and TRBJ2-7; D possibly corresponds to TRBD1 (5 bases). CDR1 and CDR2 from the germline V gene are SEHNR and FQNEAQ (reference sequence). The CDR3 loop spans 13 amino acids. The ends were cut back, 4 bases at V and 5 bases at J, with 12 bases in the middle. The CDR3 spells CASSSPQGHEQYF. The CDR3 coding sequence is TGTGCCAGCAGCTCCCCCCAGGGCCACGAGCAGTACTTC.

The chain joins TRBV7-9 to TRBJ1-3; D not resolved. CDR3 length: 15 amino acids. V was clipped by 7 bases and J by 0 bases, with 13 bases between them. Germline V gives CDR1 SEHNR, CDR2 FQNEAQ (reference sequence). The CDR3 region is CASNLSPYSGNTIYF. CDR3 bases: TGTGCCAGCAACTTGTCTCCTTACTCTGGAAACACCATATATTTT.

V is TRBV28 and J is TRBJ2-3; 7 bases map to TRBD2. This CDR3 region has 12 residues. Unmatched junction bases numbered 0, after V lost 5 bases and J lost 4 bases. Germline V gives CDR1 MDHEN, CDR2 SYDVKM. This chain's CDR3 is CASSRGADTQYF. CDR3 bases: TGTGCCAGCAGTCGGGGGGCAGATACGCAGTATTTT.

This rearrangement joins TRBV29-1 to TRBJ2-1; D ambiguous. Germline assignment: CDR1 SQVTM and CDR2 ANQGSEA. CDR3 length equals 13 residues. Trimming left V 5 bases short and J 2 bases short, with 10 bases between. CDR3 residues: CSVHVVTYNEQFF. CDR3 DNA sequence: TGCAGCGTTCACGTGGTTACCTACAATGAGCAGTTCTTC.

As for this clone: A read error may produce the germline difference seen at one junction end. The genes are TRBV2 and TRBJ2-5; possibly TRBD1 or TRBD2 for D (5 bases each). CDR3 length equals 15 residues. Looked up from germline, CDR1 is SNHLY and CDR2 is FYNNEI. In DNA form, the CDR3 reads TGTGCCAGCAGCGAAGTCGGGACCTATGGAGAGACCCAGTACTTC. Translating gives CASSEVGTYGETQYF.

The genes are TRBV6-5 and TRBJ2-3; D not resolved. Germline CDR1 is MNHEY and CDR2 is SVGAGI. This CDR3 is 12 amino acids long. The germline V and J ends were trimmed by 6 bases and 6 bases, with 10 bases remaining between them. The CDR3 bases are TGTGCCAGCAGCCTAGATTGGGATACGCAGTATTTT. Residues: CASSLDWDTQYF.

CDR3 coding DNA: TGTGCCAGCAGTCCCGGGACTAGCGGGTACGAGCAGTACTTC. Its translation: CASSPGTSGYEQYF. The V call is TRBV6-5, the J call TRBJ2-5; 12 bases line up with TRBD2. The J call is in doubt because the DNA end fits TRBJ2-7 better. CDR1 and CDR2 (germline): MNHEY, SVGAGI. This CDR3 spans 14 amino acids.

Concerning this clone itself: This sample includes further DNA sequences coding for the same CDR3. The chain has TRBV6-5 and TRBJ2-2; 9 nucleotides align to TRBD1. V shed 5 bases and J 4 bases; nucleotides not matched to a gene: 5. The CDR3 has 15 amino acids. Germline CDR1 and CDR2: MNHEY and SVGAGI. The CDR3 DNA reads TGTGCCAGCAGTCCGGGACAGGGTGTCACCGGGGAGCTGTTTTTT. This encodes CASSPGQGVTGELFF.

In DNA, the CDR3 is TGTGCCAGCAGATCGAGGGATTACGAGCAGTACTTC. It codes for CASRSRDYEQYF. The chain combines TRBV7-9 with TRBJ2-7, with TRBD2 as a possible D gene (5 bases). This CDR3 comprises 12 residues. With 6 bases removed from V and 4 bases from J, the gap between germline ends came to 10 bases. Germline assignment: CDR1 SEHNR and CDR2 FQNEAQ (reference sequence).

The chain is built from TRBV7-6 and TRBJ1-1; D may be TRBD1 (5 bases). Looked up from germline, CDR1 is SGHVS and CDR2 is FNYEAQ. CDR3 length: 15 residues. Trimming took off 5 bases at V and 0 bases at J, with 13 bases between the two ends. The CDR3 DNA sequence: TGTGCCAGCAGCCCAGACACAGGAATGAACACTGAAGCTTTCTTT. Translating gives CASSPDTGMNTEAFF.

V is TRBV28 and J is TRBJ1-4; the match to TRBD1 covers 7 bases. The CDR3 has 15 amino acids. The germline CDR1 and CDR2 sequences are MDHEN and SYDVKM. Trimming took 4 bases from V and 1 from J; bases not matched to a gene: 3. CDR3 amino acids: CASSSNRGTNEKLFF. As DNA, the CDR3 is TGTGCCAGCAGTTCGAACAGGGGAACTAATGAAAAACTGTTTTTT.

In its sample, this clone was seen once. This chain links TRBV4-1 with TRBJ2-7; possibly TRBD2 for D (6 bases). The CDR3 contains 16 residues. Germline loops: CDR1 MGHRA, CDR2 YSYEKL. Trimming removed 0 bases at V and 3 bases at J, with 15 bases between. CDR3 sequence reads: CASSQEPEGGYYEQYF. CDR3 coding DNA: TGCGCCAGCAGCCAAGAGCCGGAGGGTGGGTACTACGAGCAGTACTTC.

For the CDR3, the DNA is TGTGCCAGCAGTCCCTCCTCAGGGCAGGTTGGGACTGAAGCTTTCTTT. Amino acids: CASSPSSGQVGTEAFF. V and J are TRBV27 and TRBJ1-1; possible D gene TRBD1, 5 bases. Germline V CDR1 and CDR2: MNHEY, SMNVEV (reference sequence). Trimming took off 5 bases at V and 5 bases at J, with 21 bases between the two ends. This CDR3 contains 16 residues.

The chain is built from TRBV2 and TRBJ2-2; 10 bases align to TRBD1. The CDR3 contains 16 residues. V trimming: 4 bases; J trimming: 5 bases; junction bases outside the gene matches: 7. Germline V gene sequence: CDR1 SNHLY, CDR2 FYNNEI. The CDR3 spells CASSGQGARITGELFF. CDR3 nucleotide sequence: TGTGCCAGCAGTGGACAGGGGGCGCGAATTACCGGGGAGCTGTTTTTT.

The chain couples TRBV5-4 to TRBJ2-1; a weak D match, TRBD2 (5 bases). Germline V gene sequence: CDR1 SGHNT, CDR2 YYREEE (reference sequence). The V and J ends lost 0 bases and 10 bases respectively, with 11 bases between them. CDR3 length: 13 residues. In nucleotides, the CDR3 is TGTGCCAGCAGCTTGGCCGGGATTATGGAGCAGTTCTTC. It is translated as CASSLAGIMEQFF.

This chain uses TRBV5-1 with TRBJ2-5, with D perhaps TRBD1 (5 bases). The CDR3 has 17 residues. The germline V gene encodes CDR1 SGHRS and CDR2 YFSETQ. Deletions cut 0 bases from V and 5 bases from J, with 20 bases between. CDR3 sequence: CASSLEGLGPSSETQYF. CDR3 sequence (DNA): TGCGCCAGCAGCTTGGAAGGTTTGGGGCCTTCTTCTGAGACCCAGTACTTC.

The rearrangement joins TRBV4-3 to TRBJ1-3; D gene unclear. Germline CDR1 reads LGHNA; CDR2 reads YSLEER. The CDR3 has 18 amino acids. The germline V and J ends were trimmed by 0 bases and 0 bases, with 15 bases remaining between them. The CDR3 coding sequence is TGCGCCAGCAGCCAAGAAAGCCCCCGGTCGTACTCTGGAAACACCATATATTTT. This translates into CASSQESPRSYSGNTIYF.

The chain joins TRBV15 to TRBJ1-2; D may be TRBD1 (5 bases). The CDR3 length is 14 residues. The V and J ends lost 5 bases and 11 bases respectively, with 21 bases between them. Germline loops: CDR1 LNHNV, CDR2 YYDKDF (reference sequence). The CDR3 DNA reads TGTGCCACCAGCGAACCCGGGACGCAGGGCTTTTACACCTTC. Residues: CATSEPGTQGFYTF.

The V gene is TRBV27, the J gene TRBJ2-1; TRBD2 agrees at 8 bases. The ends lost 3 bases at V and 0 bases at J; junction bases unmatched: 4. This CDR3 contains 16 residues. Germline V gene sequence: CDR1 MNHEY, CDR2 SMNVEV (reference sequence). The CDR3: CASSFSGGSSYNEQFF. In DNA, the CDR3 is TGTGCCAGCAGTTTCTCGGGAGGGAGCTCCTACAATGAGCAGTTCTTC.

V is TRBV5-1 and J is TRBJ1-2; unclear D gene. Trimming left V 3 bases short and J 8 bases short, with 11 bases between. The CDR3 extends over 12 amino acids. CDR1 and CDR2 (germline): SGHRS, YFSETQ. CDR3 residues: CASSYSTGGYTF. DNA of the CDR3: TGCGCCAGCAGCTATTCGACGGGAGGCTACACCTTC.

This chain uses TRBV30 with TRBJ2-3; D gene unclear. Germline assignment: CDR1 GTSNPN and CDR2 SVGIG (reference sequence). V was clipped by 1 base and J by 0 bases, with 5 bases between them. The CDR3 spans 13 residues. CDR3: CAWSESSTDTQYF. CDR3 nucleotide sequence: TGTGCCTGGAGTGAGAGCAGCACAGATACGCAGTATTTT.

V usage is TRBV30 and J usage is TRBJ2-7; possibly TRBD2 for D (6 bases). The V gene's germline CDR1 is GTSNPN and CDR2 SVGIG (reference sequence). V was shortened by 2 bases and J by 3 bases, with 11 bases between the two germline ends. The CDR3 consists of 13 residues. Written as DNA, the CDR3 is TGTGCCTGGAGTTTCTCCGGGGGCTACGAGCAGTACTTC. It specifies CAWSFSGGYEQYF.